This T cell receptor (beta chain) comes out of a study of T cells after yellow fever vaccination. This clonotype occurred many times. Its antigen is not known. Study-level points and caveats: Most primary-vaccination clones reappeared after the booster (about 96% CD4, 88% CD8).

Production of TCR cDNA was by 5'RACE template switching, which also added a universal primer site and UMIs. Via MiXCR, TCRdb re-called the 5' RACE reads, giving one row per CDR3 protein. The sample contains about 400,000 distinct CDR3 sequences, 6.2% of which appear only once. The CDR3 is 14 amino acids. The V gene lost 0 bases and the J gene lost 5 bases, with 12 bases spanning the gap. Germline lookup yields CDR1 SGHRS and CDR2 YFSETQ. This chain uses TRBV5-1 with TRBJ2-7; unclear D gene. This sequence was found in a man younger than 45 who received the YFV17D yellow fever vaccine. The sequencing used PBMCs, collected 5 days after the yellow fever booster vaccination. The CDR3 is CASSLAGDVDEQYF. The CDR3 DNA sequence: TGCGCCAGCAGCTTGGCTGGGGATGTGGACGAGCAGTACTTC.